This is a list of T cell receptor beta chains from one sample in a study of tumor-infiltrating lymphocytes in primary liver carcinoma. Each CDR3 protein is one row after TCRdb ran MiXCR on the multiplex PCR reads. Of 180,000 or so distinct CDR3 sequences listed, 50% to 75% are singletons. What was sequenced was peripheral blood. The receptors were sampled from a man between 40 and 49 years old with primary liver carcinoma and hepatitis B virus infection. The CDR3 runs from the conserved cysteine through the conserved F or W. D genes are given only for firm matches. Size is stated for part of the rows, as once, few or many counts, or as a class when the clone is expanded.

J | V | size | D | CDR3 | DNA
TRBJ2-5 | TRBV29-1 | many | TRBD2 | CSVGPSGSQETQYF | TGCAGCGTTGGGCCTAGCGGGAGCCAAGAGACCCAGTACTTC
TRBJ2-7 | TRBV28 | . | TRBD2 | CASTSRTRYEQYF | TGTGCCAGCACCTCCAGGACTAGGTACGAGCAGTACTTC
TRBJ1-6 | TRBV5-4 | . | . | CASTNIMGPSPNSPLHF | TGTGCCAGCACCAATATCATGGGACCGAGCCCCAATTCACCCCTCCACTTT
TRBJ2-1 | TRBV4-2 | . | . | CASSQAEVPGYNEQFF | TGTGCCAGCAGCCAAGCGGAGGTACCGGGTTACAATGAGCAGTTCTTC
TRBJ2-7 | TRBV11-3 | . | . | CASSPSDISFYDQYF | TGTGCCAGCAGCCCCTCGGACATTTCCTTCTACGACCAGTACTTT
TRBJ1-1 | TRBV6-5 | few | . | CASRRPEGGTEAFF | TGTGCCAGCAGACGCCCTGAGGGTGGCACTGAAGCTTTCTTT
TRBJ2-1 | TRBV10-2 | few | TRBD1 | CASSSYRDSYNEQFF | TGCGCCAGCAGTTCGTACCGGGACAGCTACAATGAGCAGTTCTTC
TRBJ2-7 | TRBV30 | once | . | CAWKRGGTSYEQYF | TGTGCCTGGAAACGAGGGGGGACCTCCTACGAGCAGTACTTC
TRBJ2-1 | TRBV6-1 | few | . | CASSEGLRDEQFF | TGTGCCAGCAGTGAAGGGCTACGGGATGAGCAGTTCTTC
TRBJ2-2 | TRBV14 | . | TRBD2 | CASSQVTSGSWTGELFF | TGTGCCAGCAGCCAAGTAACTAGCGGGAGTTGGACCGGGGAGCTGTTTTTT
TRBJ1-2 | TRBV7-9 | . | . | CASNSTDARSYTF | TGTGCCAGCAACTCTACAGATGCACGGAGCTACACCTTC
TRBJ2-7 | TRBV5-6 | . | . | CASSLGHVSTEQYF | TGTGCCAGCAGCTTGGGTCACGTGTCGACCGAGCAGTACTTC
TRBJ1-1 | TRBV11-2 | . | TRBD1 | CVSSFCRGPTEAFF | TGTGTCAGCAGCTTCTGCAGGGGGCCCACTGAAGCTTTCTTT
TRBJ2-3 | TRBV6-1 | few | . | CASSEALSGYTQYF | TGTGCCAGCAGTGAAGCGCTGTCGGGGTACACGCAGTATTTT
TRBJ2-2 | TRBV11-2 | . | . | CASSLTAAGKTGELFF | TGTGCCAGCAGCTTAACGGCGGCGGGGAAGACCGGGGAGCTGTTTTTT
TRBJ2-7 | TRBV5-4 | . | TRBD2 | CASSVGLAEYEQYF | TGTGCCAGCAGCGTGGGACTAGCAGAATACGAGCAGTACTTC
TRBJ2-1 | TRBV29-1 | few | TRBD2 | CSVEEGTSGRYEQFF | TGCAGCGTTGAAGAAGGGACTAGCGGGAGATATGAGCAGTTCTTC
TRBJ2-3 | TRBV2 | . | . | CAGAGGIDTDTQYF | TGTGCCGGAGCAGGAGGGATTGACACAGATACGCAGTATTTT
TRBJ2-7 | TRBV10-3 | . | . | CAISVGGGYEQYF | TGTGCCATCAGTGTAGGAGGAGGATACGAGCAGTACTTC
TRBJ2-3 | TRBV11-2 | many | TRBD1 | CASSSIQGTDTQYF | TGTGCCAGCAGCTCTATACAGGGGACAGATACGCAGTATTTT
TRBJ2-1 | TRBV5-1 | . | TRBD2 | CASSLLPTRESGRVEEQFF | TGCGCCAGCAGTCTCCTCCCGACTAGAGAGAGCGGGAGGGTCGAAGAGCAGTTCTTC
TRBJ2-6 | TRBV12-3/TRBV12-4 | once | . | CATSVRWSPESGANVLTF | TGTGCCACCAGTGTCCGATGGAGTCCTGAGTCGGGGGCCAACGTCCTGACTTTC
TRBJ2-7 | TRBV29-1 | . | TRBD1 | CSVASQGATYKQYF | TGCAGCGTAGCCAGTCAGGGGGCAACCTACAAGCAGTACTTC
TRBJ1-3 | TRBV14 | once | TRBD1 | CASSQNRGHSIYF | TGTGCCAGCAGCCAAAACAGGGGACACAGCATATATTTT
TRBJ2-6 | TRBV6-5 | . | TRBD1 | CSSSRDSYPSGANVLTF | TGTTCCAGCAGCCGGGACAGCTACCCCTCTGGGGCCAACGTCCTGACTTTC
TRBJ2-3 | TRBV6-5 | few | TRBD2 | CASSSGGPFGTDTQYF | TGTGCCAGCAGTTCGGGAGGGCCCTTTGGCACAGATACGCAGTATTTT
TRBJ2-3 | TRBV11-2 | . | . | CASSGPSADTRYF | TGTGCCAGCTCGGGCCCTAGCGCAGATACGCGGTATTTT
TRBJ2-1 | TRBV11-2 | . | TRBD1 | CAGSLRTGGVEQFF | TGTGCCGGCAGCTTGCGGACAGGGGGGGTTGAGCAGTTCTTC
TRBJ2-3 | TRBV6-1 | . | . | CASSERGGGLNTDTQYF | TGTGCCAGCAGTGAAAGGGGAGGGGGACTGAACACAGATACGCAGTATTTT
TRBJ1-1 | TRBV12-3/TRBV12-4 | . | . | CASSLKVEGANTEAFF | TGTGCCAGCAGTTTAAAGGTAGAGGGAGCGAACACTGAAGCTTTCTTT
TRBJ1-5 | TRBV6-1 | . | TRBD1 | CASRRGLGNQPQHF | TGTGCCAGCAGGAGGGGGCTAGGCAATCAGCCTCAGCATTTT
TRBJ2-7 | TRBV6-2/TRBV6-3 | . | TRBD1 | CACTFNPGGVSYEQYF | TGTGCCTGCACCTTTAACCCAGGGGGTGTTAGCTACGAGCAGTACTTC
TRBJ2-7 | TRBV4-2 | many | TRBD1 | CASSQDGGQGSYEQYF | TGTGCCAGCAGCCAAGATGGGGGACAGGGCTCCTACGAGCAGTACTTC
TRBJ2-1 | TRBV11-2 | . | . | CASSATSREQLF | TGTGCCAGCAGCGCGACTAGTCGTGAGCAACTCTTC
TRBJ2-1 | TRBV7-9 | . | . | CASSSIRASNEQFF | TGTGCCAGCAGCTCCATAAGGGCCAGTAATGAGCAGTTCTTC
TRBJ2-3 | TRBV4-2 | . | TRBD2 | CASSYDILAGGPYTLYF | TGTGCCAGCAGCTACGACATCCTAGCGGGAGGGCCATATACGCTGTATTTT
TRBJ2-7 | TRBV11-2 | . | . | CASGLGGAEQYF | TGTGCCAGCGGCTTAGGGGGGGCAGAACAGTACTTC